These T cell receptor beta chains were read from a single sample in a study of blood T cell repertoires in COVID-19. Data came from immunoSEQ multiplex PCR; TCRdb stores just in-frame clones and leaves some out. Of 120,000 or so clones listed, 85% to 90% are singletons. Sequencing input: peripheral blood. All receptors come from a man between 65 and 85 years old who had recovered from COVID-19. CDR3s include the opening cysteine and the closing phenylalanine or tryptophan. D genes are given only for firm matches. Size is stated for part of the rows, as once, few or many counts, or as a class when the clone is expanded.

clone_size	j_call	v_call	d_call	cdr3_nt	cdr3_aa
-	TRBJ2-2	TRBV9	-	TGTGCCAGCAGCGCAACTAACACCGGGGAGCTGTTTTTT	CASSATNTGELFF
-	TRBJ2-1	TRBV27	-	TGTGCCAGCAGCCCCTCCGGCGGGGAAGTCTACAATGAGCAGTTCTTC	CASSPSGGEVYNEQFF
-	TRBJ1-5	TRBV21-1	-	TGTGCCAGCAGCTCTCTATGGACAGGGGACTGCAATCAGCCCCAGCATTTT	CASSSLWTGDCNQPQHF
-	TRBJ2-3	TRBV11-3	-	TGTGCCAGCAGCTTAACCAGGGTAGCAGATACGCAGTATTTT	CASSLTRVADTQYF
-	TRBJ2-1	TRBV2	-	TGTGCCAGCAGTGAATCGGGGGTTAGCAATGAGCAGTTCTTC	CASSESGVSNEQFF
-	TRBJ1-1	TRBV5-1	TRBD1	TGCGCCAGCAGCGAGCACAGGGGGAATTGGGACACTGAAGCTTTCTTT	CASSEHRGNWDTEAFF
-	TRBJ1-2	TRBV6-5	-	TGTGCCAGCAGTTACGGGCAGGACTGGGGTGGCTACACCTTC	CASSYGQDWGGYTF
once	TRBJ2-7	TRBV7-8	-	TGTGCCAGCAGCCTCTACAGGGCAAGGGGTTACGAGCAGTACTTC	CASSLYRARGYEQYF
few	TRBJ2-7	TRBV4-1	TRBD1	TGCGCCAGCAGCCAAGAGGCAGGGGGCTCCGAGCAGTACTTC	CASSQEAGGSEQYF
-	TRBJ1-3	TRBV5-1	-	TGCGCCAGCAGCTTGGATGCGGGAAACACCATATATTTT	CASSLDAGNTIYF
-	TRBJ2-7	TRBV27	TRBD2	TGTGCCAGCAGACAGACTAGCGGGAGCTACGAGCAGTACTTC	CASRQTSGSYEQYF
-	TRBJ1-3	TRBV7-3	TRBD1	TGTGCCAGCAGTCGGGACAGGGGGCCTGGAAACACCATATATTTT	CASSRDRGPGNTIYF
once	TRBJ2-7	TRBV7-8	-	TGTGCCAGCAGCTTAGGCCGGGACAACCCCTACGAGCAGTACTTC	CASSLGRDNPYEQYF
-	TRBJ2-7	TRBV2	TRBD2	TGTGCCAGCAGGGCGGGGAGGGGCGAGCAGTACTTC	CASRAGRGEQYF
-	TRBJ2-2	TRBV9	-	TGTGCCAGCAGCGTAGACCCTAGGCAGAACACCGGGGAGCTGTTTTTT	CASSVDPRQNTGELFF
-	TRBJ2-1	TRBV27	-	TGTGCCAGCAGTTTTTCTAAGGGGCCCGAGCAGTTCTTC	CASSFSKGPEQFF
-	TRBJ2-7	TRBV5-5	TRBD1	TGTGCCAGCAGAACCCGTCCCGGGACAGGGGGTCACGAGCAGTACTTC	CASRTRPGTGGHEQYF
-	TRBJ2-7	TRBV28	-	TGTGCCAGCAGGAAAGGGGGTGGGGGAAGCTCCTACGAGCAGTACTTC	CASRKGGGGSSYEQYF
-	TRBJ2-1	TRBV16	-	TGTGCCAGCAGCCAATCGCCGGAGGCCCCCAATGAGCAGTTCTTC	CASSQSPEAPNEQFF
-	TRBJ2-3	TRBV7-9	-	TGTGCCAGCAGCTTAGCGGGGGGGCCCCCTAGCACAGATACGCAGTATTTT	CASSLAGGPPSTDTQYF
-	TRBJ1-2	TRBV7-2	-	TGTGCCAGCAGCTCGGACAGTTTCTCCTATGGCTACACCTTC	CASSSDSFSYGYTF
-	TRBJ2-1	TRBV18	-	TGTGCCAGCTCACCACTGGGGCTAGGGTCCTACAATGAGCAGTTCTTC	CASSPLGLGSYNEQFF
-	TRBJ1-1	TRBV7-9	-	TGTGCCAGCAGCTACGTTGGGGGCGGTGAAGCTTTCTTT	CASSYVGGGEAFF
-	TRBJ1-1	TRBV6-5	-	TGTGCCAGCTCTCAGGGTAACACTGAAGCTTTCTTT	CASSQGNTEAFF
-	TRBJ2-5	TRBV7-2	TRBD1	TGTGCCAGCAGTCGGACCCGGGACAGCCAAGAGACCCAGTACTTC	CASSRTRDSQETQYF
-	TRBJ1-3	TRBV19	-	TGTGCCAGTACCCCGGTTAGCTCTGGAAACACCATATATTTT	CASTPVSSGNTIYF
-	TRBJ2-1	TRBV5-1	TRBD2	TGCGCCAGCAGGACCCTAGCGGGGGCTATGGATGAGCAGTTCTTC	CASRTLAGAMDEQFF
-	TRBJ2-5	TRBV28	-	TGTGCCAGCAGTTTAGCAGGGGTAAATCAAGAGACCCAGTACTTC	CASSLAGVNQETQYF
-	TRBJ1-1	TRBV20-1	-	TGCAGTGCTCAGAAGGGGACTGAAGCTTTCTTT	CSAQKGTEAFF
-	TRBJ2-5	TRBV18	TRBD2	TGTGCCAGCTCACCCTTCGGGGGGGCGGCGGAGACCCAGTACTTC	CASSPFGGAAETQYF
once	TRBJ1-5	TRBV4-2	-	TGTGCCAGCAGCCAAGGCGCGGATAGCAATCAGCCCCAGCATTTT	CASSQGADSNQPQHF
-	TRBJ1-1	TRBV28	-	TGTGCCAGCAGCCCTACAGGGCTAACTGAAGCTTTCTTT	CASSPTGLTEAFF
-	TRBJ1-2	TRBV27	TRBD1	TGTGCCAGCAGTTGGACAGGGGGAGGCTACACCTTC	CASSWTGGGYTF
-	TRBJ2-5	TRBV5-1	TRBD2	TGCGCCAGCAGCAGGACTAGCGGGACGAGAGAGACCCAGTACTTC	CASSRTSGTRETQYF
-	TRBJ2-7	TRBV5-1	TRBD1	TGCGCCAGCAGCTTGGGGGGACAGGGGTCGTACGAGCAGTACTTC	CASSLGGQGSYEQYF
-	TRBJ2-1	TRBV15	TRBD1	TGTGCCACCAGCAGAGGACAGGGCGCCTTTAATGAGCAGTTCTTC	CATSRGQGAFNEQFF
-	TRBJ1-1	TRBV6-5	-	TGTGCCAGCAGTTCCGCCAGGTCACTTATGAACACTGAAGCTTTCTTT	CASSSARSLMNTEAFF
-	TRBJ1-6	TRBV11-1	TRBD1	TGTGCCAGCAGCCGAGGGACAGTCGGTATTTCACCCCTCCACTTT	CASSRGTVGISPLHF
-	TRBJ2-5	TRBV15	-	TGTGCCACCAGCAGTCGGGGGTGGCAAGAGACCCAGTACTTC	CATSSRGWQETQYF
-	TRBJ2-3	TRBV18	TRBD2	TGTGCCAGCTCACGACCCGGACTAGCAGCAGATACGCAGTATTTT	CASSRPGLAADTQYF
-	TRBJ2-3	TRBV19	TRBD1	TGTGCCAGTAGTAGGGGACAGACAGATACGCAGTATTTT	CASSRGQTDTQYF
-	TRBJ1-5	TRBV19	-	TGTGCCAGTAGTACCACCGGGACTCGCAATCAGCCCCAGCATTTT	CASSTTGTRNQPQHF
-	TRBJ2-2	TRBV6-6	-	TGTGCCAGCAGACTAGATTCGGAAGCCGGGGAGCTGTTTTTT	CASRLDSEAGELFF
few	TRBJ2-1	TRBV28	TRBD1	TGTGCCAGCAGTAGTGGGACAGGGGGACCTAATGAGCAGTTCTTC	CASSSGTGGPNEQFF